This TCR beta chain was captured by sequencing in a study of CD8 T cells in Susac syndrome. General observations from the study: The study's TCR sequencing and HLA analysis covered a relatively small number of individuals, and the study acknowledged this.

This clonotype occurred a few times. No antigen is known for it. Healthy donors served as age- and sex-matched controls. Negative isolation yielded CD8+ and CD4+ T cells; FACS enriched TEMRA cells. Reverse transcription of roughly 0.5 to 1 ug RNA was performed with random hexamers. Amplification of TCR beta CDR3 was carried out by immunoSEQ multiplex PCR, which covered 54 Vbeta and 13 Jbeta segments. TCRdb reprocessed the immunoSEQ multiplex PCR reads via MiXCR and lists one record per CDR3 protein. The sample has 27,000 or so distinct CDR3 sequences, approximately 94% seen once. CDR3 size: 15 residues. Germline values: CDR1 MNHNS, CDR2 SASEGT. V was cut by 6 bases and J by 2 bases, with 14 bases left in between.

The sample consisted of CD8+ T cells from PBMCs. The origin of this receptor is a human donor in good health. The V gene is TRBV6-1, the J gene TRBJ2-1; the D gene is possibly TRBD2 (5 bases). The CDR3 protein is CASSADAGTYNEQFF. The CDR3, as DNA: TGTGCCAGCAGCGCGGACGCCGGGACCTACAATGAGCAGTTCTTC.